This record looks at one T cell receptor (beta chain) sequence and its context. With 0 bases removed from V and 5 bases from J, the gap between germline ends came to 11 bases. Germline values: CDR1 SGHTA, CDR2 FQGNSA. The CDR3 totals 15 residues. In the source study's methods: Cell counts per sample came from amplifying reference gene primers. Method: immunoSEQ multiplex PCR; TCRdb's copy keeps in-frame clones and lacks some. V and J calls and clone size are those listed in that table; D and trimming were worked out from the DNA. The sample yields some 240,000 clones, roughly 82% seen once. The data belong to a study of blood T cell repertoires in COVID-19. For the study at large: Acute-phase and convalescent COVID-19 samples originated in the United States, Italy and Spain.

The receptor was derived from a woman in her thirties or forties who had recovered from COVID-19. Material: peripheral blood. V is TRBV7-2 and J is TRBJ2-1, with D hard to call. CDR3 amino acids: CASSLALGGHNEQFF. DNA for the CDR3: TGTGCCAGCAGCTTAGCGCTCGGCGGCCACAATGAGCAGTTCTTC.